This T cell receptor beta chain was recorded in a study of blood T cell repertoires in COVID-19. In the study overall: From T cells, B-cell-depleted T cells, or PBMCs came the material, which was cDNA or gDNA.

The assay was immunoSEQ multiplex PCR, and TCRdb's table has in-frame clones only and misses some. The sample includes around 89,000 clones, roughly nine tenths seen only once; the top ten take 8% to 9.5%. Germline V gives CDR1 SGHNT, CDR2 YYREEE (reference sequence). The CDR3 length is 16 residues. V was cut by 4 bases and J by 0 bases, with 14 bases left in between. V is TRBV5-4 and J is TRBJ1-3; a possible D gene is TRBD1 (5 bases). Material: peripheral blood. The sequence was obtained from a man aged 50-59 years with acute or convalescent COVID-19. CDR3 coding DNA: TGTGCCAGCAGCCGGGGAGGGGCAAACTCTGGAAACACCATATATTTT. Its protein is CASSRGGANSGNTIYF.